Listed here is a single T cell receptor beta chain. Amplification of TCR beta CDR3 regions was performed using RNA transcripts as template. Initially, a first-round RT-PCR of the TCR CDR3 employed the HTBI primer set. TCRdb reanalysed the multiplex PCR reads using MiXCR and keeps one entry per CDR3 protein. The data contain approximately 210,000 distinct CDR3 sequences, more than 15% of them singletons. The CDR3 spans 17 residues. Looked up from germline, CDR1 is MDHEN and CDR2 is SYDVKM. V was pared by 8 bases and J by 0 bases, with 14 bases of the junction left unmatched. This sample is drawn from a study of T cells in Graves' hyperthyroidism and ophthalmopathy. For the study at large: Specimen type is peripheral blood, collected at initial diagnosis prior to any treatment.

The material sequenced was blood. This chain links TRBV28 with TRBJ2-3; 7 bases are shared with TRBD1. The source is a man aged 50 to 60 with Graves' hyperthyroidism. The DNA for the CDR3 is TGTGCCAGCTCACAGGGACAGCCCGAGAGTAGCACAGATACGCAGTATTTT. Protein product: CASSQGQPESSTDTQYF.